This record looks at one T cell receptor (beta chain) sequence and its context. The identical CDR3 is also encoded by other nucleotide sequences in the sample. Only CD45RO-negative cells positively selected for CCR7 counted as naive CD8 cells, so terminally differentiated effector memory CD45RA+ cells were excluded. Each sample came from a Caucasian adult donor living in Nashville, Tennessee. For sorted subsets, 150 to 200 ng DNA per replicate equaled 33,000 or so T cell genomes. TCRdb's copy holds only in-frame clones and misses some; the assay was immunoSEQ multiplex PCR. Of 2 million or so clones listed, approximately 94% are singletons. These data are taken from a study of shared clonotypes between healthy human individuals. From germline, CDR1 is SGHAT and CDR2 FQNNGV. The CDR3 is made up of 13 amino acids. J was trimmed by 3 bases and V by 5 bases; bases with no gene match: 4.

This clonotype was sampled from a man between 18 and 29 years old in good health. The specimen sequenced was naive CD8+ T cells sorted from blood. This sequence joins TRBV11-2 and TRBJ2-7; 7 bases agree with TRBD1. The CDR3 nucleotides read TGTGCCAGCAGCCTAGGACAGGTCTACGAGCAGTACTTC. Translation gives CASSLGQVYEQYF.